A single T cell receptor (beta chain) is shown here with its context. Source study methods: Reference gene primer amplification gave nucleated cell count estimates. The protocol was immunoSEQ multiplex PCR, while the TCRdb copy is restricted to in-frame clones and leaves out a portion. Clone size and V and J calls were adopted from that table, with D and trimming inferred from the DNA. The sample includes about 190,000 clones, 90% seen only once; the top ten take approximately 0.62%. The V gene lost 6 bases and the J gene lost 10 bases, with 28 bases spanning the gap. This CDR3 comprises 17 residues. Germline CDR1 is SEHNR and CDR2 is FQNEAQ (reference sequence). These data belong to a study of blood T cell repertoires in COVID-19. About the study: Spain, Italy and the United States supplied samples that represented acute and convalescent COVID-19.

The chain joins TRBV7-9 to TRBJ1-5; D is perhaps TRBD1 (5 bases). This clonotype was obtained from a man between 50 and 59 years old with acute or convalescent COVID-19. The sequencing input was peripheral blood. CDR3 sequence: CASRIPLRGRPSVPQHF. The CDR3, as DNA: TGTGCCAGCAGAATCCCCTTGCGGGGCCGCCCATCAGTTCCCCAGCATTTT. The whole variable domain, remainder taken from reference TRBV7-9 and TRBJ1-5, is DTGVSQNPRHKITKRGQNVTFRCDPISEHNRLYWYRQTLGQGPEFLTYFQNEAQLEKSRLLSDRFSAERPKGSFSTLEIQRTEQGDSAMYLCASRIPLRGRPSVPQHFGDGTRLSIL.